The rows below give T cell receptor beta chains drawn from one sample of a study of T cell repertoires in cytomegalovirus infection. MiXCR, applied by TCRdb to the reads, yields one record per CDR3 protein. Of fewer than 200,000 distinct CDR3 sequences in the sample, nearly 9.5% were seen once. What was sequenced was PBMCs. The receptors originated from a human donor in good health (CMV status not recorded). Some clones in this sample may be carry-over from other donors' samples. The CDR3 runs from the conserved cysteine through the conserved F or W. The order of the fields is clone size, D gene, J gene, V gene, CDR3 DNA, CDR3 protein. D genes are given only for firm matches. Rows may omit the clone size; those that give it use once, few, many or a size class.

>many|-|TRBJ1-1|TRBV12-3/TRBV12-4
TGTGCCAGCAGTCCAGGGAACACTGAAGCTTTCTTT
CASSPGNTEAFF
>many|-|TRBJ2-7|TRBV5-4
TGTGCCAGCAGCTTGGGAGGAAGCGGACTATCCTACGAGCAGTACTTC
CASSLGGSGLSYEQYF
>many|TRBD1|TRBJ2-1|TRBV7-2
TGTGCCAGCAGCGCCCGCGGGACAGGAGCATACAATGAGCAGTTCTTC
CASSARGTGAYNEQFF
>many|TRBD1|TRBJ2-7|TRBV4-3
TGCGCCAGCAGCCAAGACGGACAGGGAGGGCAGTACTTC
CASSQDGQGGQYF
>many|-|TRBJ1-4|TRBV7-9
TGTGCCAGCAGCCAACCCGGGACTCTGGAAAAACTGTTTTTT
CASSQPGTLEKLFF
>few|TRBD1|TRBJ2-5|TRBV24-1
TGTGCCACCAGTGATATTGGGACAGACCAAGAGACCCAGTACTTC
CATSDIGTDQETQYF
>few|-|TRBJ1-1|TRBV20-1
TGCAGTGCCCCCGGGAAGGACATAAAGCGTCCTGAAGCTTTCTTT
CSAPGKDIKRPEAFF
>many|-|TRBJ1-5|TRBV19
TGTGCCAGTAGTATGCGGCCCCAACCCCACAGCAATCAGCCCCAGCATTTT
CASSMRPQPHSNQPQHF
>few|-|TRBJ1-5|TRBV20-1
TGCAGTGCCCACACAGGAGGAACGGGGGTGTATCAGCCCCAGCATTTT
CSAHTGGTGVYQPQHF
>-|-|TRBJ1-1|TRBV5-4
TGTGCCAGCAGCTTCCCCGGGACAACTGAAGCTTTCTTT
CASSFPGTTEAFF
>few|-|TRBJ2-2|TRBV9
TGTGCCAGCAGCGTAGGGGTAGAACAAACCGGGGAGCTGTTTTTT
CASSVGVEQTGELFF
>-|TRBD1|TRBJ2-2|TRBV18
TGTGCCAGCTCACCCCCGGACAGGGTGGAAGTCGGGGAGCTGTTTTTT
CASSPPDRVEVGELFF
>few|TRBD1|TRBJ1-1|TRBV27
TGTGCCAGCAGTGGGGGACAGGGGGCCTTGAACACTGAAGCTTTCTTT
CASSGGQGALNTEAFF
>many|-|TRBJ1-1|TRBV28
TGTGCCAGCAGTTTAGGTGAAGCTTTCTTT
CASSLGEAFF
>-|TRBD1|TRBJ2-7|TRBV9
TGTGCCAGCAGCGTTCAACCAGGGGGAGACGTCGGAGAGCAGTACTTC
CASSVQPGGDVGEQYF
>many|TRBD2|TRBJ2-3|TRBV20-1
TGCAGTGCTAGAGCGGTCCTCGGGGCTAGCGGGAGTACAGATACGCAGTATTTT
CSARAVLGASGSTDTQYF
>-|-|TRBJ1-5|TRBV28
TGTGCCAGCAGTTTAACGGGGGTGGCAATGGGCCAGCCCCAGCATTTT
CASSLTGVAMGQPQHF
>few|-|TRBJ2-2|TRBV6-2/TRBV6-3
TGTGCCAGCAGTTATCTTGGGGGCTGGGGCACCGGGGAGCTGTTTTTT
CASSYLGGWGTGELFF
>-|-|TRBJ1-3|TRBV12-3/TRBV12-4
TGTGCCAGCAGTTTAGGCCAGTTCACTGGAAACACCATATATTTT
CASSLGQFTGNTIYF
>many|TRBD2|TRBJ2-3|TRBV5-5
TGTGCCAGCAGCTTGACAGCGGGAGCCCCAGATACGCAGTATTTT
CASSLTAGAPDTQYF
>few|-|TRBJ1-1|TRBV2
TGTGCCAGCGCGGGAAGTGACACTGAAGCTTTCTTT
CASAGSDTEAFF
>-|-|TRBJ2-5|TRBV7-9
TGTGCCAGCAGCTTAGCGCCAGGGATCCAAGAGGCCCAGTACTTC
CASSLAPGIQEAQYF
>few|-|TRBJ2-5|TRBV6-1
TGTGCCAGCAGTGAACCTCGGCTAGCAGAGACCCAGTACTTC
CASSEPRLAETQYF
>many|-|TRBJ2-3|TRBV7-2
TGTGCCAGCAGCTTAGCGGTTCGTAGGGGGGCGGATACGCAGTATTTT
CASSLAVRRGADTQYF
>many|TRBD2|TRBJ2-2|TRBV7-2
TGTGCCAGCAGCTTGCGGGAGGGGTCCACCGGGGAGCTGTTTTTT
CASSLREGSTGELFF
>many|-|TRBJ2-5|TRBV5-6
TGTGCCAGCAGCTTGCCAGGGGACCATTACCAAGAGACCCAGTACTTC
CASSLPGDHYQETQYF
>many|-|TRBJ2-7|TRBV7-2
TGTGCCAGCAGCTTAACGGCCAGGGCAACGGGTGGCGAGCAGTACTTC
CASSLTARATGGEQYF
>few|-|TRBJ1-1|TRBV28
TGTGCCAGCAGTTTTAATGGCAGGGGAAAGTGGGGTACTGAAGCTTTCTTT
CASSFNGRGKWGTEAFF
>few|-|TRBJ2-7|TRBV6-2/TRBV6-3
TGTGCCAGCAGTTACCCTCCCGGCTACGAGCAGTACTTC
CASSYPPGYEQYF
>many|TRBD2|TRBJ2-1|TRBV20-1
TGCAGTGCTTTCGATAGCGGGAGGGCGGGTCATGAGCAGTTCTTC
CSAFDSGRAGHEQFF
>many|TRBD2|TRBJ2-7|TRBV7-2
TGTGCCAGCAGCCCAGGGACTAGCGGGAGTGAAGAGCAGTACTTC
CASSPGTSGSEEQYF
>many|-|TRBJ1-4|TRBV7-9
TGTGCCAGCAGCTCTCCCTTTCAGGGTCGGGCGGTTGAAAAACTGTTTTTT
CASSSPFQGRAVEKLFF
>-|-|TRBJ2-1|TRBV29-1
TGCAGCGTCCCCACTGGGGGGAGGTCGCTCAATGAGCAGTTCTTC
CSVPTGGRSLNEQFF
>many|-|TRBJ2-3|TRBV7-2
TGTGCCAGCGGCGGGTCTAGGGCAGATACGCAGTATTTT
CASGGSRADTQYF
>many|-|TRBJ1-1|TRBV11-2
TGTGCCAGCGGATATAAGCCGAACACTGAAGCTTTCTTT
CASGYKPNTEAFF
>-|-|TRBJ1-6|TRBV20-1
TGCAGTGCTAGTAATCAGGGCGGTAGGGACCTCCACTTT
CSASNQGGRDLHF